The TCR beta chain described here comes from a study of blood T cell repertoires in COVID-19. Overall study context: The United States, Italy and Spain provided the acute and convalescent COVID-19 samples.

The age range of participants was 18 to 89 years, with residence in about two dozen US areas. V shed 8 bases and J shed 5 bases, with 13 bases lying between them. The CDR3 has 13 amino acids. This table comes from immunoSEQ multiplex PCR, and its TCRdb copy is limited to in-frame clones, with some not included. This table holds approximately 250,000 clones, 90% found once. The specimen was PBMCs or T cells enriched from blood (not recorded which). The chain carries TRBV12-3 or TRBV12-4 and TRBJ1-5, with D perhaps TRBD1 (6 bases). This clonotype originated in a woman in her 30s with acute COVID-19. DNA of the CDR3: TGTGCCAGCGCCCAAGGGGGTCATCAGCCCCAGCATTTT. Its translation is CASAQGGHQPQHF.